A selection of T cell receptor beta chains follows, all from one sample in a study of cytomegalovirus exposure and HLA in healthy donors. Clones were sequenced by immunoSEQ multiplex PCR, and TCRdb holds only the in-frame ones, with some missing. Seen here are about 140,000 clones, roughly 80% observed once, and the top ten hold approximately 3%. Source material: PBMCs. These receptors came from a male donor in good health and CMV-seronegative. The CDR3 runs from the conserved cysteine through the conserved F or W. A D gene is named only where the DNA matches it firmly. Part of the rows lack a size; the others show once, few, many or a class for expanded clones.

clone_size,d_call,v_call,j_call,cdr3_nt,cdr3_aa
once,TRBD1,TRBV9,TRBJ1-4,TGTGCCAGCAGCCCTTGGACAGGGCCAAATGAAAAACTGTTTTTT,CASSPWTGPNEKLFF
.,.,TRBV30,TRBJ2-3,TGTGCCTGGAACCCCGGGGACACAGATACGCAGTATTTT,CAWNPGDTDTQYF
few,.,TRBV5-1,TRBJ1-2,TGCGCCAGCAGCTTGATTTCAGGGTTATCTGGCTACACCTTC,CASSLISGLSGYTF
.,TRBD1,TRBV28,TRBJ1-2,TGTGCCAGCAGTCCGCAGGGGGCGAGCTATGGCTACACCTTC,CASSPQGASYGYTF
.,.,TRBV6-5,TRBJ2-7,TGTGCCAGCAGGCCAACAGATAACTCCTACGAGCAGTACTTC,CASRPTDNSYEQYF
.,.,TRBV6-5,TRBJ2-7,TGTGCCAGCAGTTACGACAGATCCTACGAGCAGTACTTC,CASSYDRSYEQYF
.,.,TRBV6-1,TRBJ2-1,TGTGCCAGCAGTGAAGCCGGTGAGCAGTTCTTC,CASSEAGEQFF
.,.,TRBV19,TRBJ2-6,TGTGCCAGTAGTATACTATCCGCGGCCAACGTCCTGACTTTC,CASSILSAANVLTF
.,TRBD1,TRBV7-9,TRBJ1-2,TGTGCCAGCAGCTTCGAGACAGGGGGCAATGGCTACACCTTC,CASSFETGGNGYTF
.,TRBD1,TRBV18,TRBJ2-1,TGTGCCAGCTCGCCGACAGGGCGTGAGCAGTTCTTC,CASSPTGREQFF
.,.,TRBV7-9,TRBJ1-2,TGTGCCAGCAGCTTAGACAGGGTGTACCATGGCTACACCTTC,CASSLDRVYHGYTF
.,.,TRBV6-6,TRBJ1-2,TGTGCCAGCAGTTACCGGGAGAAGTACACCTTC,CASSYREKYTF
.,.,TRBV27,TRBJ2-7,TGTGCCAGCAGTTTGCGGGACAGCTACGAGCAGTACTTC,CASSLRDSYEQYF
.,TRBD2,TRBV19,TRBJ2-1,TGTGCCAGTAGTCAACCCGGGACTAGCGGGAGGGCCGGCTCCTACAATGAGCAGTTCTTC,CASSQPGTSGRAGSYNEQFF
.,.,TRBV10-3,TRBJ2-1,TGTGCCATCAGTGAGTCGGTGAGCGGCGGGGCGGACAATGAGCAGTTCTTC,CAISESVSGGADNEQFF
.,TRBD1,TRBV5-1,TRBJ1-3,TGCGCCAGCAGCTTGTGGACAGGGGGATCTCTCTCTGGAAACACCATATATTTT,CASSLWTGGSLSGNTIYF
few,TRBD1,TRBV27,TRBJ2-7,TGTGTATCTTCTTTGGGACAGACCTACGAGCAGTACTTC,CVSSLGQTYEQYF
.,TRBD1,TRBV6-1,TRBJ2-7,TGTGCCAGCAGGGCGGACAGGGCGAGCGGGCAGTACTTC,CASRADRASGQYF
.,TRBD1,TRBV2,TRBJ1-5,TGTGCCAGCAGTCGGGACAGGGGTGCCCCGGCTCAGCCCCAGCATTTT,CASSRDRGAPAQPQHF
few,TRBD2,TRBV29-1,TRBJ2-1,TGCAGCGTTGAAGATAGCGGGGGGTCCTGGGATGAGCAGTTCTTC,CSVEDSGGSWDEQFF
once,TRBD2,TRBV10-3,TRBJ2-1,TGTGCCATCAGTGGGACTAGCGGAGGGGCCTACAATGAGCAGTTCTTC,CAISGTSGGAYNEQFF
.,.,TRBV19,TRBJ2-5,TGTGCCAGTAGTATATTGGGGGGGCGCGTCCAAGAGACCCAGTACTTC,CASSILGGRVQETQYF
few,TRBD1,TRBV5-4,TRBJ2-3,TGTGCCAGCAGTCCCGGACAGGGGAGGTCGACTTCTAGCACAGATACGCAGTATTTT,CASSPGQGRSTSSTDTQYF
few,.,TRBV5-1,TRBJ1-6,TGCGCCAGCAGCTTGTTGGGGAGCTCCTATAATTCACCCCTCCACTTT,CASSLLGSSYNSPLHF
.,TRBD1,TRBV7-8,TRBJ2-1,TGTGCCAGCAGCGCCGGGACAGGGATACCCTACAATGAGCAGTTCTTC,CASSAGTGIPYNEQFF
.,.,TRBV5-5,TRBJ1-5,TGTGCCAGCAGCTTGGCCCCCGGTACAGGTCGCAATCAGCCCCAGCATTTT,CASSLAPGTGRNQPQHF
.,.,TRBV11-2,TRBJ2-6,TGTGCCAGCTTGCAGGGTGGAGTCCTGACTTTC,CASLQGGVLTF
.,TRBD1,TRBV28,TRBJ1-5,TGTGCCAGCAGTTCAGGACAGGGGGCTATTATCATGAATCAGCCCCAGCATTTT,CASSSGQGAIIMNQPQHF